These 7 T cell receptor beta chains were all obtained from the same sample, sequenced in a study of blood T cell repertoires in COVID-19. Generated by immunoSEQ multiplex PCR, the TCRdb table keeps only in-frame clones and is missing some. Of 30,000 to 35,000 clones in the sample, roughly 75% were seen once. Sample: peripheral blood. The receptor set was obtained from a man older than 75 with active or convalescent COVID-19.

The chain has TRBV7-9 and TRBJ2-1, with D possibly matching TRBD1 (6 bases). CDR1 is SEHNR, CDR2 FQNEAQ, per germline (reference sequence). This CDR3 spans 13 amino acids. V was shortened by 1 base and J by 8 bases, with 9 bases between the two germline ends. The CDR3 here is CASSLVTGYEQFF. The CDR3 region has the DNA TGTGCCAGCAGCTTAGTTACAGGGTATGAGCAGTTCTTC.

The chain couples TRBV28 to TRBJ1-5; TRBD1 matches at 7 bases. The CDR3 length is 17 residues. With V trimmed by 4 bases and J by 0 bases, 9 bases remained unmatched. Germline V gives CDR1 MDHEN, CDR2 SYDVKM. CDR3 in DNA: TGTGCCAGCAGTTCTTATAAACAGGGGCTTAGCAATCAGCCCCAGCATTTT. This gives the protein CASSSYKQGLSNQPQHF.

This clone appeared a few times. The CDR3 DNA reads TGCGCCAGCAGCTTGGCTTTAACAGGGAACGAGCAGTACTTC. Its protein is CASSLALTGNEQYF. The rearrangement links TRBV5-1 to TRBJ2-7, with D tentatively TRBD1 (6 bases). Germline values: CDR1 SGHRS, CDR2 YFSETQ. Trimming shortened V by 0 bases and J by 5 bases, and 12 bases separated the two germline ends. CDR3 length: 14 residues. The full variable domain, in which reference TRBV5-1 and TRBJ2-7 provide the parts outside the CDR3, is KAGVTQTPRYLIKTRGQQVTLSCSPISGHRSVSWYQQTPGQGLQFLFEYFSETQRNKGNFPGRFSGRQFSNSRSEMNVSTLELGDSALYLCASSLALTGNEQYFGPGTRLTVT.

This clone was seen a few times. In DNA, the CDR3 is TGTGCCAGCACGGTGACAGGGAGCAATGAGCAGTTCTTC. Translation gives CASTVTGSNEQFF. This rearrangement joins TRBV27 to TRBJ2-1, with 7 bases identical to TRBD1. This CDR3 comprises 13 residues. In germline, CDR1 is MNHEY, CDR2 SMNVEV (reference sequence). V shed 7 bases, J shed 6 bases, and the junction held 6 bases outside the gene matches.

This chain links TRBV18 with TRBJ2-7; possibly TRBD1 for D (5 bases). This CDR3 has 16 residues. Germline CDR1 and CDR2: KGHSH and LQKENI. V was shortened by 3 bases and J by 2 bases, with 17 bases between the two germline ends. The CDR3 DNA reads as TGTGCCAGCTCACCGTCCCAGGGTATCAGCGCCTACGAGCAGTACTTC. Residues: CASSPSQGISAYEQYF.

In DNA form, the CDR3 reads TGTGCCAGCAGCCTAGGACAGGGAAGGCAGGAGACCCAGTACTTC. This codes for CASSLGQGRQETQYF. This chain connects TRBV7-7 to TRBJ2-5; 8 nucleotides align to TRBD1. The V and J ends lost 5 bases and 5 bases, in that order; junction bases with no gene match: 10. Germline lookup yields CDR1 SSHAT and CDR2 FNYEAQ (reference sequence). The CDR3 is made up of 15 amino acids.

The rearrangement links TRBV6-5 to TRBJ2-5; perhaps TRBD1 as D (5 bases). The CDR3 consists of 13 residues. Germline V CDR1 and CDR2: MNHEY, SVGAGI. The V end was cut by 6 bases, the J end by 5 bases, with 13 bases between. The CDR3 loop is CASRLPGAETQYF. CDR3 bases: TGTGCCAGCAGACTCCCTGGGGCGGAGACCCAGTACTTC.